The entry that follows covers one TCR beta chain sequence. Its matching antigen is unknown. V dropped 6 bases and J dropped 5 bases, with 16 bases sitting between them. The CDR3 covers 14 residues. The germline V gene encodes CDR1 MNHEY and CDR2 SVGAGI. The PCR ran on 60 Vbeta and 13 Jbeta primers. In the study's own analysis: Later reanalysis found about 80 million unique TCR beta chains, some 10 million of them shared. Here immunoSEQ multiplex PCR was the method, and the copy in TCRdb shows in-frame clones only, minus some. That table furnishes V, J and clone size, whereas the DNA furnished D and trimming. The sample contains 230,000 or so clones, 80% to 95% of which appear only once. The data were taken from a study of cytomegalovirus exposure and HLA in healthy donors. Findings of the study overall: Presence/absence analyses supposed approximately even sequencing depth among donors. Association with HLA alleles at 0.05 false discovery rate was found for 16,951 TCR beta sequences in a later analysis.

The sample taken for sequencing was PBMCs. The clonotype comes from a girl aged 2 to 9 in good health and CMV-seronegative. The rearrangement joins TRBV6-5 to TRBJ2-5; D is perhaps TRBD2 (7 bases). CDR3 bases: TGTGCCAGCAGCCGGGGGGCCTCCGGGGAGACCCAGTACTTC. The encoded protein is CASSRGASGETQYF.